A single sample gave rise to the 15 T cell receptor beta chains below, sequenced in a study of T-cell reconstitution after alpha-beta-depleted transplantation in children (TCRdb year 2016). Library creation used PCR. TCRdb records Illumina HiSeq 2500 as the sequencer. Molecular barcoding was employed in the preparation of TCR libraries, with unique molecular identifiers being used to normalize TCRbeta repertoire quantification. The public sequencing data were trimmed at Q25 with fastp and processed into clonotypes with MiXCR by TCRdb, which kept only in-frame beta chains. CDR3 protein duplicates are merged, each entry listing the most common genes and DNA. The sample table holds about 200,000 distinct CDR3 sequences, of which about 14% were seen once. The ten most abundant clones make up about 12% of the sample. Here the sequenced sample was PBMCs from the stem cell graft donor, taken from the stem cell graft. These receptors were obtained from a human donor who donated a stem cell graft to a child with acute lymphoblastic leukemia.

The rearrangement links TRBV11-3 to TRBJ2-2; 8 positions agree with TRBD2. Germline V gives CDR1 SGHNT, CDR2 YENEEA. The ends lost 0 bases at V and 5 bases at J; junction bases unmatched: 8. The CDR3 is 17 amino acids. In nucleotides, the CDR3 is TGTGCCAGCAGCTTAGATCCCGGGAGGGCCTGGACCGGGGAGCTGTTTTTT. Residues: CASSLDPGRAWTGELFF.

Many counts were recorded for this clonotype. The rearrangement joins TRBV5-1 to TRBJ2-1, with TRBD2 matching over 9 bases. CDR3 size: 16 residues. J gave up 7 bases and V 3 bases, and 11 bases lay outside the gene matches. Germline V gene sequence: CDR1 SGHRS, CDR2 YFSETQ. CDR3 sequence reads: CASSWILAGVKNEQFF. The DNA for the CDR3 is TGCGCCAGCAGCTGGATTTTAGCGGGAGTGAAGAATGAGCAGTTCTTC.

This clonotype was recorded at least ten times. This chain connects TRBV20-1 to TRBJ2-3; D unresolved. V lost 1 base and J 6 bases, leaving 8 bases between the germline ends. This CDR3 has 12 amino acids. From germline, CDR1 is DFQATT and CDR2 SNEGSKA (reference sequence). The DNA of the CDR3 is TGCAGTGCTAGAGTTGGGCCCGATACGCAGTATTTT. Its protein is CSARVGPDTQYF.

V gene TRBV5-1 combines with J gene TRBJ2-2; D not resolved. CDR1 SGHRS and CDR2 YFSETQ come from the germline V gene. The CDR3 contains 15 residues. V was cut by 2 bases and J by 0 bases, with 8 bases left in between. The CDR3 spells CASSLPTANTGELFF. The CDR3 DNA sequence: TGCGCCAGCAGCTTACCCACCGCGAACACCGGGGAGCTGTTTTTT.

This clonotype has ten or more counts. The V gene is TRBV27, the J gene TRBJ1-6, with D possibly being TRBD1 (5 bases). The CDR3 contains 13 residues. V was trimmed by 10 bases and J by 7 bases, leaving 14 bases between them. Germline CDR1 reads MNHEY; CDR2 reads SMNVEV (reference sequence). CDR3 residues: CAIIGHLNSPLHF. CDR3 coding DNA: TGTGCCATCATCGGACATCTGAATTCACCCCTCCACTTT.

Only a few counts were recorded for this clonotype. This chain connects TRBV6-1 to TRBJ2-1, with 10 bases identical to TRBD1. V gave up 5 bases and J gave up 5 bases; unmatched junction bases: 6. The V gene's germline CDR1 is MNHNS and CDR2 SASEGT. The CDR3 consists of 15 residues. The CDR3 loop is CASSQPGTGDNEQFF. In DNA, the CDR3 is TGTGCCAGCAGTCAACCCGGGACAGGGGACAATGAGCAGTTCTTC.

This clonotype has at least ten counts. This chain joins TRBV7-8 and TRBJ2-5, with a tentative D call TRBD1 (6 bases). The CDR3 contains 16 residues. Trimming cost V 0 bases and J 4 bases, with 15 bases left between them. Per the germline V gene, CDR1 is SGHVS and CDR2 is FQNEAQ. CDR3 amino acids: CASSLAPVGRGETQYF. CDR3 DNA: TGTGCCAGCAGCTTAGCCCCGGTGGGCAGGGGAGAGACCCAGTACTTC.

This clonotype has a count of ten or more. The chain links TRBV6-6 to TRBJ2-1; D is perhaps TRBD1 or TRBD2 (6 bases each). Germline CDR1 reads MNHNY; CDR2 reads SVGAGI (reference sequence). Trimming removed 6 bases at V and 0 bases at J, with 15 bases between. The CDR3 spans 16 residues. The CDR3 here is CASSSVRGPSYNEQFF. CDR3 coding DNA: TGTGCCAGCAGCAGCGTACGGGGGCCCTCCTACAATGAGCAGTTCTTC.

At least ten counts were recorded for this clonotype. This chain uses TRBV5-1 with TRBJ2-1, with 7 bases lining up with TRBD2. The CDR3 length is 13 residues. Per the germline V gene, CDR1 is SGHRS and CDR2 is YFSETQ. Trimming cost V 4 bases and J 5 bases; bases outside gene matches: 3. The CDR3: CASSTGGDNEQFF. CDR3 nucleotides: TGCGCCAGCAGCACGGGGGGAGACAATGAGCAGTTCTTC.

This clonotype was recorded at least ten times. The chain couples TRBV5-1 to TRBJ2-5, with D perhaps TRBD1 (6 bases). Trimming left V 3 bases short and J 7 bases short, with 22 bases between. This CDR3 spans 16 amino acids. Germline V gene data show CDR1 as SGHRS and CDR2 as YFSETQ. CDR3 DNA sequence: TGCGCCAGCAGCTCCTTTCAGGGGCTAGCCTTGGGGACCCAGTACTTC. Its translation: CASSSFQGLALGTQYF.

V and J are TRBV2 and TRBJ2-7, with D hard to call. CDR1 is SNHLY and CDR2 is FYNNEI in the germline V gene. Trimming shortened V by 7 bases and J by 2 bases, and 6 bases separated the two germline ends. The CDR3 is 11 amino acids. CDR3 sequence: CASTETYEQYF. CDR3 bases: TGTGCCAGCACCGAGACCTACGAGCAGTACTTC.

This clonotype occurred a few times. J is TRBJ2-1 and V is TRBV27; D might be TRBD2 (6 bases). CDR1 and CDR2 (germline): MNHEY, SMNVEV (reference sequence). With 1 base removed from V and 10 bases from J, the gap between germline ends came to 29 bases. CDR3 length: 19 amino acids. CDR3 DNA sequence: TGTGCCAGCAGTTTATTGGTAGCGGAGCCGATATTCCCCTTAGGGGAGCAGTTCTTC. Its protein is CASSLLVAEPIFPLGEQFF.

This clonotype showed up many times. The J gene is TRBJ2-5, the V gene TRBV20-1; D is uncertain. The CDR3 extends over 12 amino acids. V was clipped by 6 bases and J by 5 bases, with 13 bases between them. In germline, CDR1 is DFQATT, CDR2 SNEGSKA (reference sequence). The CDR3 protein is CSARTPGETQYF. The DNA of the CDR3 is TGCAGTGCCCGAACCCCCGGGGAGACCCAGTACTTC.

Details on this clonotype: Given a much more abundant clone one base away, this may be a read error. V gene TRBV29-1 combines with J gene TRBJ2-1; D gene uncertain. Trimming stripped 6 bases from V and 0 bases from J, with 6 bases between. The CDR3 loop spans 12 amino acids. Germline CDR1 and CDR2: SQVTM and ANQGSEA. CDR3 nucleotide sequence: TGCAGCGTGGTCCGCTCCTACAATGAGCAGTTCTTC. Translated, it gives CSVVRSYNEQFF.

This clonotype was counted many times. CDR3 loop: CASRPTGGGETQYF. The CDR3 region has the DNA TGTGCCAGCAGACCGACAGGGGGCGGAGAGACCCAGTACTTC. The chain employs TRBV7-9 and TRBJ2-5, with 10 positions matching TRBD1. The CDR3 loop spans 14 amino acids. With V trimmed by 6 bases and J by 4 bases, 5 bases remained unmatched. Germline values: CDR1 SEHNR, CDR2 FQNEAQ (reference sequence).